This TCR beta chain appears in the sequencing data of a study of cytomegalovirus exposure and HLA in healthy donors. In the PCR, 60 Vbeta and 13 Jbeta primers were used. In the original processing: Unique TCR beta chains numbered approximately 76 million in a later analysis, with roughly 11 million shared. Profiling relied on immunoSEQ multiplex PCR, and the TCRdb table lists in-frame clones only, not all of them. D and trimming were read from the DNA, whereas the V and J calls and clone size are those reported in that table. The sample has about 160,000 clones; 80% are singletons. A note on this clone: Its antigen is as yet unknown.

Broader study findings: Later analysis demonstrated an association between a missense DCLRE1C variant and TCR beta V- and J-gene trimming.

Germline CDR1 reads SGDLS; CDR2 reads YYNGEE. The V end was cut by 4 bases, the J end by 6 bases, with 13 bases between. The CDR3 length is 14 residues. The sequenced material came from PBMCs. This clonotype was obtained from a man in his thirties or forties in good health and CMV-seronegative. The chain couples TRBV9 to TRBJ1-4; D is uncertain. CDR3 nucleotides: TGTGCCAGCAGCACCGCGCGGGGAGATGAAAAACTGTTTTTT. It is translated as CASSTARGDEKLFF.